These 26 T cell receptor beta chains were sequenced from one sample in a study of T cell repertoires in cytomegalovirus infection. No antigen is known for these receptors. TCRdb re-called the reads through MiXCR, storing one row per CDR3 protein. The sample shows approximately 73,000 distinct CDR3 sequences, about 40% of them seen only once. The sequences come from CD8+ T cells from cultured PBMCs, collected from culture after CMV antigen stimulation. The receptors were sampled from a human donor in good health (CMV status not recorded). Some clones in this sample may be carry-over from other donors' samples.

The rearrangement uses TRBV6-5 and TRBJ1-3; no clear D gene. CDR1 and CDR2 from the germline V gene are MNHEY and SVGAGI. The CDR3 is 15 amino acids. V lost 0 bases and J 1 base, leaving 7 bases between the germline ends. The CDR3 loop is CASSYSPGSGNTIYF. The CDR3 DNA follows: TGTGCCAGCAGTTACTCGCCGGGGTCTGGAAACACCATATATTTT.

The CDR3 coding sequence is TGTGCCAGCAGCGGCGGGACTTACGTCTCTAGCACAGATACGCAGTATTTT. This sequence encodes CASSGGTYVSSTDTQYF. The chain links TRBV9 to TRBJ2-3; D is possibly TRBD2 (6 bases). Trimming left V 3 bases short and J 0 bases short, with 17 bases between. Germline CDR1 and CDR2: SGDLS and YYNGEE. CDR3 size: 17 residues.

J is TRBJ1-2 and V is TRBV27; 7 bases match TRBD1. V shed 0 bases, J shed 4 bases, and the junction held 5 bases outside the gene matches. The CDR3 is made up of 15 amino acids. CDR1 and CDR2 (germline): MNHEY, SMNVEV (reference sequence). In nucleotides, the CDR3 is TGTGCCAGCAGTTTATCTTGGGACAGAAGCTATGGCTACACCTTC. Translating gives CASSLSWDRSYGYTF.

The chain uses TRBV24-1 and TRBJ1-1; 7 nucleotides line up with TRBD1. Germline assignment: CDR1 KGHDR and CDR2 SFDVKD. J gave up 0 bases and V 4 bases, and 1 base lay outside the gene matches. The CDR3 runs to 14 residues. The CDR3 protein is CATSEGQMNTEAFF. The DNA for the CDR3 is TGTGCCACCAGTGAGGGACAGATGAACACTGAAGCTTTCTTT.

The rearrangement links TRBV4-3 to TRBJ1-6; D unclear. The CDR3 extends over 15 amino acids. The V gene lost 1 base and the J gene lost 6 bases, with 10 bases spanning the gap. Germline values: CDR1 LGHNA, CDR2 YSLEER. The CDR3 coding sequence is TGCGCCAGCAGCCAAGTTACGGTGGCTAATTCACCCCTCCACTTT. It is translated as CASSQVTVANSPLHF.

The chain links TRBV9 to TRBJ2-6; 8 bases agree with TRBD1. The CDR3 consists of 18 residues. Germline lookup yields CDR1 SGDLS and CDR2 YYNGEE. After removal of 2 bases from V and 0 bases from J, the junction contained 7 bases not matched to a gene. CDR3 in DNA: TGTGCCAGCAGCGTCTCCCGGGACAGGATCTCTGGGGCCAACGTCCTGACTTTC. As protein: CASSVSRDRISGANVLTF.

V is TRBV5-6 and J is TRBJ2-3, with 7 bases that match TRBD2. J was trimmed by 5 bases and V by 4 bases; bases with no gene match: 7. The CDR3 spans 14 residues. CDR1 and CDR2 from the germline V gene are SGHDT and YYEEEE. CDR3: CASSGAGVRDTQYF. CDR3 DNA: TGTGCCAGCAGCGGGGCGGGGGTGCGAGATACGCAGTATTTT.

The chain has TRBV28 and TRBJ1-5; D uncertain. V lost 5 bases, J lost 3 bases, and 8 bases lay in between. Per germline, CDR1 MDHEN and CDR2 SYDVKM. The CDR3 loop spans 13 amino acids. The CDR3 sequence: CASSRGLNQPQHF. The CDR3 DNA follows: TGTGCCAGCAGTCGTGGCCTCAATCAGCCCCAGCATTTT.

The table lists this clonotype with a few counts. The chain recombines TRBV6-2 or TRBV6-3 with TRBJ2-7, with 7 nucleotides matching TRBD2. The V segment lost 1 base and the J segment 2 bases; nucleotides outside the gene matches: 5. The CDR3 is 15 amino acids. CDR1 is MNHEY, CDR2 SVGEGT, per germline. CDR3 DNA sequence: TGTGCCAGCAGTTACTTTCTAGCGGATACCTACGAGCAGTACTTC. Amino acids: CASSYFLADTYEQYF.

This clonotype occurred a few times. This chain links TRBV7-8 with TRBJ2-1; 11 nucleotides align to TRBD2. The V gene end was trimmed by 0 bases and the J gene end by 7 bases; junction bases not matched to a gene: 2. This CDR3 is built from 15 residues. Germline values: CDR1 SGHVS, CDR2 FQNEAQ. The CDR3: CASSLASGGVNEQFF. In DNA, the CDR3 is TGTGCCAGCAGCTTAGCTAGCGGGGGGGTTAATGAGCAGTTCTTC.

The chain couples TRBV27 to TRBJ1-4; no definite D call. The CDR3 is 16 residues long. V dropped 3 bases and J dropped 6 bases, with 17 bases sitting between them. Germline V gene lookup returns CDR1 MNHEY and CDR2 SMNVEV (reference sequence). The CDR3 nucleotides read TGTGCCAGCAGTTTGTCGCCGACGTATCCGTATGAAAAACTGTTTTTT. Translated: CASSLSPTYPYEKLFF.

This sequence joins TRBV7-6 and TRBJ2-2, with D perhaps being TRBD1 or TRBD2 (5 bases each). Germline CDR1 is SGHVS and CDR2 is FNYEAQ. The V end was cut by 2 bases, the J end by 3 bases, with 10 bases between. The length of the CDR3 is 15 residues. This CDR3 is CASSLQRGDTGELFF. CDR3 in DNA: TGTGCCAGCAGCTTACAGAGAGGGGACACCGGGGAGCTGTTTTTT.

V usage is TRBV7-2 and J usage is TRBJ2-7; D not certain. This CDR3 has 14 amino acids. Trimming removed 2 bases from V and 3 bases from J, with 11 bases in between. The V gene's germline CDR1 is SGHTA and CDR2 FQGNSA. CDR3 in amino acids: CASSLSSKYYEQYF. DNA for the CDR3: TGTGCCAGCAGCTTAAGCTCCAAATACTACGAGCAGTACTTC.

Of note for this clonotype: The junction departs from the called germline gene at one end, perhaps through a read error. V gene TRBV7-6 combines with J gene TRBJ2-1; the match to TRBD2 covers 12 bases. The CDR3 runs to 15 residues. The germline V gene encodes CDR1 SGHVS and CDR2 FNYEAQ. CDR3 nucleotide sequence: TGTGCCAGCAGCCTAGCGGGGGGGTTACGAAATGAGCAGTTCTTC. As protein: CASSLAGGLRNEQFF.

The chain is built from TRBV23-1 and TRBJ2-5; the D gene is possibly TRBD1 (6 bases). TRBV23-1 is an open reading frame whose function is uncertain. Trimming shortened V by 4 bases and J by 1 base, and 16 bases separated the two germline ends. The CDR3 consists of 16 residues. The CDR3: CASSPSGHPSQETQYF. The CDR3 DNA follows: TGCGCCAGCAGTCCATCGGGACACCCATCCCAAGAGACCCAGTACTTC.

CDR3: CSVEGATADEQYF. The CDR3 DNA sequence: TGCAGCGTTGAAGGAGCCACGGCTGACGAGCAGTACTTC. The chain is built from TRBV29-1 and TRBJ2-7; D not certain. In germline, CDR1 is SQVTM, CDR2 ANQGSEA. The V and J ends lost 1 base and 5 bases respectively, with 12 bases between them. The CDR3 extends over 13 amino acids.

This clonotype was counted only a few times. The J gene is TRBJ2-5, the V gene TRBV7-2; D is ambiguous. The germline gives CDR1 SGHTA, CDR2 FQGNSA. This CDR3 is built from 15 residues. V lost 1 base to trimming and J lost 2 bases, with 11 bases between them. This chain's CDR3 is CASSLGVAYQETQYF. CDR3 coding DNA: TGTGCCAGCAGCTTAGGAGTGGCATATCAAGAGACCCAGTACTTC.

The CDR3 nucleotides read TGTGCCAGCAGTCGACGGGCCTATGGCTACACCTTC. This translates into CASSRRAYGYTF. The chain employs TRBV12-3 or TRBV12-4 and TRBJ1-2; D gene unclear. The CDR3 covers 12 residues. Trimming stripped 5 bases from V and 4 bases from J, with 8 bases between.

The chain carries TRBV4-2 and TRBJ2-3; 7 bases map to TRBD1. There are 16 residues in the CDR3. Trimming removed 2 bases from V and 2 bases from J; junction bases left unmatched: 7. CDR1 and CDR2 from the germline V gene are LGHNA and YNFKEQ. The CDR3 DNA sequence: TGTGCCAGCAGCCAAATTAAGACAGGGCTCACAGATACGCAGTATTTT. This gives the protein CASSQIKTGLTDTQYF.

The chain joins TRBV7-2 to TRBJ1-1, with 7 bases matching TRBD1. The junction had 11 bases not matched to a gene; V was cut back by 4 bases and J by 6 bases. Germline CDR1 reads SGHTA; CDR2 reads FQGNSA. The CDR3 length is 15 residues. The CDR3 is CASSSRQGPKAEAFF. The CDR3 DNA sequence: TGTGCCAGCAGCTCCCGACAGGGTCCCAAAGCTGAAGCTTTCTTT.

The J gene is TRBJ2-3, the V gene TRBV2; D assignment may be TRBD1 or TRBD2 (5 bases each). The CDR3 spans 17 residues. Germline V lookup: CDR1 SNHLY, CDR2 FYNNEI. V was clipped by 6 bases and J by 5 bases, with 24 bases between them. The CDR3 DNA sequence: TGTGCCAGCAGGGGGTTACGAGGGGCCCACCGGTTAGATACGCAGTATTTT. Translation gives CASRGLRGAHRLDTQYF.

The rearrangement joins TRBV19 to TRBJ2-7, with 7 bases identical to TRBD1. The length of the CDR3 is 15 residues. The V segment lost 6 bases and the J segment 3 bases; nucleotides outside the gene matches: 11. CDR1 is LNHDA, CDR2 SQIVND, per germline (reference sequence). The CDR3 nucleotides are TGTGCCAGTAGCCCATCTTTCGGGACAGTCTACGAGCAGTACTTC. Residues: CASSPSFGTVYEQYF.

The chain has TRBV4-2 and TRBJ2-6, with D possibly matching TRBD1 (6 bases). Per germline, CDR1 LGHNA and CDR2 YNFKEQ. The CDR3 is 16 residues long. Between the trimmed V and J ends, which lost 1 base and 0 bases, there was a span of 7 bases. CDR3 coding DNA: TGTGCCAGCAGCCAAGCGGACAGCTCTGGGGCCAACGTCCTGACTTTC. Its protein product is CASSQADSSGANVLTF.

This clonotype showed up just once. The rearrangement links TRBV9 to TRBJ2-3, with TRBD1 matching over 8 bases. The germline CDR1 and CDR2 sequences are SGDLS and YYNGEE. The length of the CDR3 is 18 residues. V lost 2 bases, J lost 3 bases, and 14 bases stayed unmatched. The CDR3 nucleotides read TGTGCCAGCAGCGTCTCCCTGACAGGGGAGGTTGCGACAGATACGCAGTATTTT. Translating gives CASSVSLTGEVATDTQYF. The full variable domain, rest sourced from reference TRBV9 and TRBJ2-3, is DSGVTQTPKHLITATGQRVTLRCSPRSGDLSVYWYQQSLDQGLQFLIQYYNGEERAKGNILERFSAQQFPDLHSELNLSSLELGDSALYFCASSVSLTGEVATDTQYFGPGTRLTVL.

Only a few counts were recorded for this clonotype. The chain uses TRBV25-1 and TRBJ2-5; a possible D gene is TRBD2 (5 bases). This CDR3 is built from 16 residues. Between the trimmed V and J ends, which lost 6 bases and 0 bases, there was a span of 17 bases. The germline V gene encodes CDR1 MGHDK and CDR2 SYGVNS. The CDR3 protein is CASSRGIRTDQETQYF. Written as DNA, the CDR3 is TGTGCCAGCAGCAGAGGGATCCGGACTGACCAAGAGACCCAGTACTTC.

The CDR3 region has the DNA TGTGCCAGCAGCCGTAGCGGGGGGGCCGGTAACACAGATACGCAGTATTTT. It encodes CASSRSGGAGNTDTQYF. The genes are TRBV7-3 and TRBJ2-3; 11 bases match TRBD2. This CDR3 region has 17 residues. CDR1 and CDR2 from the germline V gene are SGHTA and FQGTGA. Trimming removed 5 bases from V and 2 bases from J; junction bases left unmatched: 9.